These 27 T cell receptor beta chains came from one sample sequenced in a study of Tregs in tolerant kidney transplant recipients. Related graft donors supplied nonmyeloablative bone marrow transplants, and mixed chimerism was transient. Libraries were prepared by immunoSEQ multiplex PCR; TCRdb keeps only in-frame clonotypes and omits some of them. The sample lists 95,000 or so clones, approximately 93% occurring once. Sample: CD4+ T cells from blood (PBMCs), taken 12 months after the transplant. The receptor set was obtained from a human patient who received a combined kidney and bone marrow transplant. These T cells may partly come from the graft donor.

The chain joins TRBV30 to TRBJ2-3; weak D call: TRBD2 (7 bases). CDR3 length: 12 residues. V was cut by 2 bases and J by 12 bases, with 15 bases left in between. CDR1 GTSNPN and CDR2 SVGIG come from the germline V gene (reference sequence). The CDR3 region is CAWSSGGMTQYF. In nucleotides, the CDR3 is TGTGCCTGGAGTTCGGGGGGCATGACCCAGTATTTT. The variable domain in full, completed from reference TRBV30 and TRBJ2-3, reads SQTIHQWPATLVQPVGSPLSLECTVEGTSNPNLYWYRQAAGRGLQLLFYSVGIGQISSEVPQNLSASRPQDRQFILSSKKLLLSDSGFYLCAWSSGGMTQYFGPGTRLTVL.

The chain joins TRBV4-3 to TRBJ1-5; 7 positions agree with TRBD1. J gave up 5 bases and V 1 base, and 5 bases lay outside the gene matches. Germline V gene sequence: CDR1 LGHNA, CDR2 YSLEER. The CDR3 has 15 residues. CDR3 loop: CASSQGARGYQPQHF. The CDR3 nucleotides read TGCGCCAGCAGCCAAGGGGCCAGGGGGTATCAGCCCCAGCATTTT.

The chain has TRBV29-1 and TRBJ2-7; tentatively, D is TRBD2 (6 bases). CDR3 length: 13 amino acids. Germline V lookup: CDR1 SQVTM, CDR2 ANQGSEA. V was shortened by 2 bases and J by 4 bases, with 12 bases between the two germline ends. CDR3 residues: CSVEMAGKYEQYF. For the CDR3, the DNA is TGCAGCGTTGAAATGGCGGGGAAGTACGAGCAGTACTTC.

V is TRBV9 and J is TRBJ1-1; D is unresolved. In germline, CDR1 is SGDLS, CDR2 YYNGEE. Trimming took 0 bases from V and 0 from J, leaving 9 bases between them. The CDR3 extends over 15 amino acids. CDR3 nucleotide sequence: TGTGCCAGCAGCGTAGATGTACAGCTGAACACTGAAGCTTTCTTT. Translation: CASSVDVQLNTEAFF.

A few counts support this clone. V usage is TRBV10-3 and J usage is TRBJ1-2; tentative D call: TRBD1 (5 bases). CDR1 and CDR2 from the germline V gene are ENHRY and SYGVKD. Trimming pared 3 bases from V and 0 bases from J, leaving 8 bases between. This CDR3 is 14 amino acids long. The CDR3 coding sequence is TGTGCCATCAGTGAAGCCAGGGCTAACTATGGCTACACCTTC. Encoded protein: CAISEARANYGYTF.

The genes are TRBV18 and TRBJ2-7; tentative D call: TRBD2 (6 bases). The germline CDR1 and CDR2 sequences are KGHSH and LQKENI. V lost 5 bases, J lost 5 bases, and 19 bases lay in between. The CDR3 sequence is 15 residues long. The CDR3 loop reads CASSWGVSYFDEQYF. In DNA, the CDR3 is TGTGCCAGCTCATGGGGGGTTTCCTATTTCGACGAGCAGTACTTC.

The V and J genes are TRBV6-5 and TRBJ1-2, with D possibly matching TRBD1 (6 bases). V was pared by 2 bases and J by 4 bases, with 11 bases between. CDR1 and CDR2 (germline): MNHEY, SVGAGI. The CDR3 consists of 14 residues. CDR3 nucleotide sequence: TGTGCCAGCAGTTACGTGACAGGCTTCTATGGCTACACCTTC. The encoded protein is CASSYVTGFYGYTF.

The CDR3 loop reads CASRGDWEMGEQYF. The CDR3 coding sequence is TGCGCCAGCAGGGGGGACTGGGAAATGGGCGAGCAGTACTTC. The chain has TRBV5-1 and TRBJ2-7; weak D call: TRBD2 (6 bases). Looked up from germline, CDR1 is SGHRS and CDR2 is YFSETQ. Trimming removed 5 bases from V and 6 bases from J, with 18 bases in between. The CDR3 has 14 residues. Based on the CDR3 plus reference TRBV5-1 and TRBJ2-7, the full variable domain is KAGVTQTPRYLIKTRGQQVTLSCSPISGHRSVSWYQQTPGQGLQFLFEYFSETQRNKGNFPGRFSGRQFSNSRSEMNVSTLELGDSALYLCASRGDWEMGEQYFGPGTRLTVT.

The count of this clone is one. CDR3 residues: CASSVASGGANSGNTIYF. The CDR3 DNA sequence: TGTGCCAGCAGCGTAGCTTCAGGGGGCGCGAACTCTGGAAACACCATATATTTT. The J gene is TRBJ1-3, the V gene TRBV9; 8 nucleotides align to TRBD1. CDR1 SGDLS and CDR2 YYNGEE come from the germline V gene. J lost 0 bases, V lost 0 bases, and 8 bases had no gene match. This CDR3 is 18 amino acids long.

The chain joins TRBV7-3 to TRBJ1-2; TRBD1 matches at 7 bases. Looked up from germline, CDR1 is SGHTA and CDR2 is FQGTGA. The CDR3 length is 13 residues. The ends lost 2 bases at V and 4 bases at J; junction bases unmatched: 1. CDR3 DNA: TGTGCCAGCAGCTTACAGGGGGGCTATGGCTACACCTTC. Amino acid sequence: CASSLQGGYGYTF. The full variable domain, its missing parts supplied by reference TRBV7-3 and TRBJ1-2, is GAGVSQTPSNKVTEKGKYVELRCDPISGHTALYWYRQSLGQGPEFLIYFQGTGAADDSGLPNDRFFAVRPEGSVSTLKIQRTERGDSAVYLCASSLQGGYGYTFGSGTRLTVV.

The chain carries TRBV7-9 and TRBJ2-5; 10 nucleotides agree with TRBD1. This CDR3 region has 15 residues. Trimming at V came to 5 bases and at J to 5 bases, leaving 8 bases not matched to a gene. CDR1 is SEHNR and CDR2 is FQNEAQ in the germline V gene (reference sequence). The chain's CDR3 is CASSPLTGGGETQYF. The CDR3 region has the DNA TGTGCCAGCAGCCCCCTGACAGGGGGCGGGGAGACCCAGTACTTC.

This clone was recorded once. This chain joins TRBV4-2 and TRBJ2-1; tentatively, D is TRBD2 (7 bases). The V end lost 4 bases, the J end lost 2 bases, and 9 bases lay between the germline ends. CDR1 and CDR2 (germline): LGHNA, YNFKEQ. The CDR3 totals 14 residues. The CDR3 nucleotides are TGTGCCAGCAGCCGGGGGGGCCCCTACAATGAGCAGTTCTTC. It specifies CASSRGGPYNEQFF.

The chain couples TRBV7-8 to TRBJ2-2, with 7 bases that match TRBD1. V was clipped by 2 bases and J by 3 bases; unmatched bases: 3. From germline, CDR1 is SGHVS and CDR2 FQNEAQ. The CDR3 has 15 residues. CDR3 sequence: CASSLPQGDTGELFF. CDR3 sequence (DNA): TGTGCCAGCAGCTTACCTCAGGGGGACACCGGGGAGCTGTTTTTT.

The chain uses TRBV27 and TRBJ2-2; 10 positions agree with TRBD2. The germline gives CDR1 MNHEY, CDR2 SMNVEV (reference sequence). The CDR3 totals 14 residues. J was trimmed by 4 bases and V by 5 bases; bases with no gene match: 1. The CDR3 nucleotides read TGTGCCAGCAGTCTAGCGGGGGTCACCGGGGAGCTGTTTTTT. It is translated as CASSLAGVTGELFF.

The chain is built from TRBV11-2 and TRBJ2-7; D is possibly TRBD2 (6 bases). The V and J ends lost 2 bases and 2 bases respectively, with 19 bases between them. This CDR3 contains 17 residues. The V gene's germline CDR1 is SGHAT and CDR2 FQNNGV. The CDR3 DNA is TGTGCCAGCAGCTTACTGTGGGTCGGAGGGATGCCCTACGAGCAGTACTTC. Protein: CASSLLWVGGMPYEQYF.

This chain links TRBV7-9 with TRBJ2-7; D gene ambiguous. CDR3 size: 17 residues. Per the germline V gene, CDR1 is SEHNR and CDR2 is FQNEAQ (reference sequence). V was cut by 0 bases and J by 2 bases, with 17 bases left in between. The CDR3 DNA is TGTGCCAGCAGCTTAGCGCTTTCCCGTAGCTATACCTACGAGCAGTACTTC. Its translation is CASSLALSRSYTYEQYF. The full variable domain, its missing parts supplied by reference TRBV7-9 and TRBJ2-7, is DTGVSQNPRHKITKRGQNVTFRCDPISEHNRLYWYRQTLGQGPEFLTYFQNEAQLEKSRLLSDRFSAERPKGSFSTLEIQRTEQGDSAMYLCASSLALSRSYTYEQYFGPGTRLTVT.

The J gene is TRBJ2-3, the V gene TRBV2; TRBD2 aligns across 13 bases. V shed 10 bases and J 4 bases; nucleotides not matched to a gene: 11. Germline V gene sequence: CDR1 SNHLY, CDR2 FYNNEI. The CDR3 consists of 16 residues. CDR3 DNA: TGTGCCACCTCAAAAGGACTAGCGGGAGAAGCAGATACGCAGTATTTT. Protein: CATSKGLAGEADTQYF. Full variable domain (rest looked up from reference TRBV2 and TRBJ2-3): EPEVTQTPSHQVTQMGQEVILRCVPISNHLYFYWYRQILGQKVEFLVSFYNNEISEKSEIFDDQFSVERPDGSNFTLKIRSTKLEDSAMYFCATSKGLAGEADTQYFGPGTRLTVL.

This clone was detected only once. This rearrangement joins TRBV27 to TRBJ1-1; a weak D match, TRBD1 (5 bases). The CDR3 runs 17 residues. Germline values: CDR1 MNHEY, CDR2 SMNVEV (reference sequence). Trimming took off 4 bases at V and 0 bases at J, with 18 bases between the two ends. The DNA of the CDR3 is TGTGCCAGCAGTTCCGGACACGGGAGAACTTTGAACACTGAAGCTTTCTTT. This gives the protein CASSSGHGRTLNTEAFF.

This chain joins TRBV6-6 and TRBJ1-5; TRBD1 matches at 10 bases. With 4 bases clipped from V and 4 bases from J, the junction kept 7 bases outside the gene matches. The germline CDR1 and CDR2 sequences are MNHNY and SVGAGI (reference sequence). CDR3 size: 16 residues. DNA of the CDR3: TGTGCCAGCAGTTCCGGGACAGGGGTCCTTAATCAGCCCCAGCATTTT. Its translation: CASSSGTGVLNQPQHF.

This chain connects TRBV4-1 to TRBJ2-7; 8 bases align to TRBD2. The CDR3 spans 19 residues. The germline V gene has CDR1 MGHRA and CDR2 YSYEKL. J was trimmed by 0 bases and V by 0 bases; bases with no gene match: 13. The CDR3 reads CASSQENPNIREGSYEQYF. DNA for the CDR3: TGCGCCAGCAGCCAAGAGAACCCAAATATCCGGGAGGGCTCCTACGAGCAGTACTTC.

The V call is TRBV7-6, the J call TRBJ2-3; 8 bases fit TRBD2. This CDR3 is built from 16 residues. Germline V CDR1 and CDR2: SGHVS, FNYEAQ. V gave up 5 bases and J gave up 4 bases; unmatched junction bases: 11. The chain's CDR3 is CASSRSSGRVSDTQYF. The CDR3 DNA reads TGTGCCAGCAGCCGCAGCAGCGGGAGAGTGTCAGATACGCAGTATTTT.

This sequence joins TRBV11-3 and TRBJ1-2, with D unresolved. The CDR3 is 12 residues long. V was trimmed by 0 bases and J by 9 bases, leaving 8 bases between them. CDR1 and CDR2 from the germline V gene are SGHNT and YENEEA. As DNA, the CDR3 is TGTGCCAGCAGCTTAGATTCCTTAAGCTACACCTTC. It codes for CASSLDSLSYTF.

This chain links TRBV5-4 with TRBJ1-4, with 7 bases fitting TRBD1. Germline V gene sequence: CDR1 SGHNT, CDR2 YYREEE (reference sequence). V shed 4 bases and J 6 bases; nucleotides not matched to a gene: 6. The CDR3 sequence is 14 residues long. The CDR3 protein is CASSADRTYEKLFF. The DNA for the CDR3 is TGTGCCAGCAGCGCGGACAGGACTTATGAAAAACTGTTTTTT.

The V and J genes are TRBV27 and TRBJ2-5; TRBD2 might be the D (6 bases). V gave up 1 base and J gave up 1 base, with 10 bases separating them. Germline assignment: CDR1 MNHEY and CDR2 SMNVEV (reference sequence). The CDR3 totals 15 residues. CDR3 protein: CASSLWGLGQETQYF. Written as DNA, the CDR3 is TGTGCCAGCAGTTTATGGGGACTGGGCCAAGAGACCCAGTACTTC.

The chain links TRBV25-1 to TRBJ2-7; unclear D gene. Trimming removed 6 bases from V and 3 bases from J, with 18 bases in between. Germline V CDR1 and CDR2: MGHDK, SYGVNS. This CDR3 region has 15 residues. Written as DNA, the CDR3 is TGTGCCAGCAGCGCCGCCACACGTCGACTCTACGAGCAGTACTTC. It encodes CASSAATRRLYEQYF.

This chain connects TRBV7-2 to TRBJ2-7, with 7 bases matching TRBD2. Germline V lookup: CDR1 SGHTA, CDR2 FQGNSA. J lost 1 base, V lost 5 bases, and 11 bases had no gene match. The CDR3 length is 16 residues. CDR3 sequence: CASSRTLAVPSYEQYF. The CDR3 DNA sequence: TGTGCCAGCAGCCGGACCCTAGCGGTCCCTTCCTACGAGCAGTACTTC.

The V and J genes are TRBV7-2 and TRBJ1-1, with D unresolved. CDR1 and CDR2 (germline): SGHTA, FQGNSA. With 4 bases removed from V and 0 bases from J, the gap between germline ends came to 9 bases. This CDR3 has 14 residues. CDR3 residues: CASSWRVMNTEAFF. As DNA, the CDR3 is TGTGCCAGCAGCTGGAGGGTCATGAACACTGAAGCTTTCTTT.